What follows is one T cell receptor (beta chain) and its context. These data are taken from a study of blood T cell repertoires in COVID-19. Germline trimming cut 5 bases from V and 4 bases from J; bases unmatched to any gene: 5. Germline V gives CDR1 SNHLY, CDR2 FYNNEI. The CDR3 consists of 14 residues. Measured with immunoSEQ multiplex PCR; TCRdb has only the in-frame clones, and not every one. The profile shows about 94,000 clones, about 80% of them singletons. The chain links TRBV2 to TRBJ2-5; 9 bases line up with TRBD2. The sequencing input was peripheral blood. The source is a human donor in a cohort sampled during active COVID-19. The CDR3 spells CASSPIAGAETQYF. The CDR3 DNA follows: TGTGCCAGCAGTCCGATAGCGGGAGCAGAGACCCAGTACTTC.